Below, one TCR beta chain is given with its context. Its cognate antigen is unknown. One junction end disagrees with the germline gene, perhaps due to a read error. In germline, CDR1 is LGHNA, CDR2 YNFKEQ. This CDR3 region has 15 residues. The data belong to a study of glioma-infiltrating T cells. General study results and limits: Only very few CDR3 sequences appeared in both tissue and blood.

TCR alpha and beta CDR3 regions were amplified from RNA using iRepertoire nested multiplex PCR. Input was roughly 95-450 ng of tissue mRNA or PBMC total RNA. TCRdb used MiXCR to reprocess the multiplex PCR reads, holding one entry per CDR3 protein. The sample records approximately 190,000 distinct CDR3 sequences, 25% to 35% being singletons. V usage is TRBV4-2 and J usage is TRBJ2-7; maybe TRBD2 (5 bases). The sample taken for sequencing was glioma tissue, nonneoplastic brain tissue, or PBMCs (not recorded which). The sequence came from a human donor with low-grade glioma or glioblastoma, undergoing nonglioma brain surgery, or in good health (not recorded which). In nucleotides, the CDR3 is TGTGCCAGCAGCCAAGGACTAACGGAAACCTACAAGCAGTACTTC. Translating gives CASSQGLTETYKQYF.